These 12 T cell receptor beta chains were sequenced from one sample in a study of T cell changes during pregnancy in multiple sclerosis. TCRdb keeps only in-frame clones here, not all; method: immunoSEQ multiplex PCR. The sample includes tens of thousands of clones, approximately 90% of them seen just once. This specimen consisted of CD4+ T cells from peripheral blood mononuclear cells, obtained in the first trimester of pregnancy. These receptors were obtained from a female donor with multiple sclerosis, enrolled in a pregnancy study.

The rearrangement joins TRBV5-4 to TRBJ1-1; D is unresolved. The CDR3 is made up of 16 amino acids. V lost 0 bases and J 4 bases, leaving 16 bases between the germline ends. Per the germline V gene, CDR1 is SGHNT and CDR2 is YYREEE (reference sequence). In nucleotides, the CDR3 is TGTGCCAGCAGCTTGGGGCGGACGGCCGCGGGCACTGAAGCTTTCTTT. Protein product: CASSLGRTAAGTEAFF.

A single count supports this clone. V usage is TRBV15 and J usage is TRBJ1-5; D unclear. Deletions cut 3 bases from V and 5 bases from J, with 8 bases between. Germline V lookup: CDR1 LNHNV, CDR2 YYDKDF (reference sequence). The CDR3 contains 13 residues. CDR3 amino acids: CATSSSQDQPQHF. The CDR3 nucleotides read TGTGCCACCAGCAGCAGCCAGGATCAGCCCCAGCATTTT.

The genes are TRBV29-1 and TRBJ2-5, with 7 positions matching TRBD2. Germline V gene lookup returns CDR1 SQVTM and CDR2 ANQGSEA. With 3 bases clipped from V and 5 bases from J, the junction kept 9 bases outside the gene matches. The CDR3 covers 14 residues. CDR3 sequence reads: CSVDRLALGETQYF. The CDR3 nucleotides read TGCAGCGTTGACAGACTAGCTTTGGGTGAGACCCAGTACTTC.

This clone was seen a single time. This sequence joins TRBV6-6 and TRBJ2-3; possibly TRBD1 for D (6 bases). The V gene lost 0 bases and the J gene lost 1 base, with 11 bases spanning the gap. The V gene's germline CDR1 is MNHNY and CDR2 SVGAGI (reference sequence). CDR3 length: 16 residues. The CDR3 protein is CASSYSGHRRTDTQYF. In nucleotides, the CDR3 is TGTGCCAGCAGTTACTCGGGACACCGTCGCACAGATACGCAGTATTTT.

The chain links TRBV7-3 to TRBJ2-2, with D uncertain. Trimming cost V 1 base and J 6 bases, with 6 bases left between them. Germline CDR1 is SGHTA and CDR2 is FQGTGA. The CDR3 is 13 amino acids. This chain's CDR3 is CASSLSASGELFF. The CDR3 DNA reads TGTGCCAGCAGCTTAAGTGCGTCCGGGGAGCTGTTTTTT.

This chain connects TRBV2 to TRBJ1-5, with a tentative D call TRBD1 (5 bases). V shed 7 bases and J shed 2 bases, with 9 bases lying between them. The CDR3 contains 13 residues. CDR1 SNHLY and CDR2 FYNNEI come from the germline V gene. CDR3 sequence: CASTSQGNQPQHF. The CDR3 region has the DNA TGTGCCAGCACATCACAGGGCAATCAGCCCCAGCATTTT.

This clone was detected only a few times. At the DNA level, this CDR3 is encoded by other sequences in the same sample as well. This chain uses TRBV9 with TRBJ2-5; D is perhaps TRBD2 (6 bases). The CDR3 contains 15 residues. Germline V gene data show CDR1 as SGDLS and CDR2 as YYNGEE. Between the trimmed V and J ends, which lost 4 bases and 4 bases, there was a span of 17 bases. The CDR3 region has the DNA TGTGCCAGCAGCCCGGGGGATGTCGGGGGAGAGACCCAGTACTTC. This translates into CASSPGDVGGETQYF.

CDR3: CATSGTGGRDTEAFF. The CDR3 bases are TGTGCCACCAGCGGGACAGGGGGTAGAGACACTGAAGCTTTCTTT. V gene TRBV15 combines with J gene TRBJ1-1, with TRBD1 identical over 11 bases. Germline trimming cut 5 bases from V and 3 bases from J; bases unmatched to any gene: 5. The CDR3 consists of 15 residues. CDR1 is LNHNV, CDR2 YYDKDF, per germline (reference sequence).

The rearrangement joins TRBV27 to TRBJ2-5, with 12 bases fitting TRBD2. The V gene end was trimmed by 5 bases and the J gene end by 1 base; junction bases not matched to a gene: 5. The CDR3 extends over 16 amino acids. Germline CDR1 reads MNHEY; CDR2 reads SMNVEV (reference sequence). The CDR3 loop reads CASSGLAGGSQETQYF. In DNA, the CDR3 is TGTGCCAGCAGTGGTCTAGCGGGGGGGTCCCAAGAGACCCAGTACTTC.

Details on this clone: One junction end does not reproduce the germline sequence, and a read error may be involved. This CDR3 reads CASSLPSPSGGPILF. In DNA, the CDR3 is TGTGCCAGCAGCTTACCATCTCCTAGCGGGGGGCCAATTCTCTTC. V usage is TRBV7-2 and J usage is TRBJ2-1; TRBD2 aligns across 11 bases. The CDR3 has 15 amino acids. The germline V gene encodes CDR1 SGHTA and CDR2 FQGNSA.

The chain joins TRBV7-9 to TRBJ2-7; possibly TRBD2 for D (5 bases). The CDR3 has 13 amino acids. CDR1 and CDR2 (germline): SEHNR, FQNEAQ (reference sequence). Trimming stripped 8 bases from V and 4 bases from J, with 15 bases between. This chain's CDR3 is CASSSGIYYEQYF. CDR3 DNA: TGTGCCAGCTCTTCCGGGATATATTACGAGCAGTACTTC.

The chain couples TRBV6-1 to TRBJ2-1, with TRBD2 identical over 11 bases. Unmatched junction bases numbered 7, after V lost 7 bases and J lost 5 bases. This CDR3 spans 15 amino acids. The germline V gene encodes CDR1 MNHNS and CDR2 SASEGT. The CDR3 DNA reads as TGTGCCAGCAATACCGGGACTAGCGGAAACAATGAGCAGTTCTTC. Amino acids: CASNTGTSGNNEQFF.